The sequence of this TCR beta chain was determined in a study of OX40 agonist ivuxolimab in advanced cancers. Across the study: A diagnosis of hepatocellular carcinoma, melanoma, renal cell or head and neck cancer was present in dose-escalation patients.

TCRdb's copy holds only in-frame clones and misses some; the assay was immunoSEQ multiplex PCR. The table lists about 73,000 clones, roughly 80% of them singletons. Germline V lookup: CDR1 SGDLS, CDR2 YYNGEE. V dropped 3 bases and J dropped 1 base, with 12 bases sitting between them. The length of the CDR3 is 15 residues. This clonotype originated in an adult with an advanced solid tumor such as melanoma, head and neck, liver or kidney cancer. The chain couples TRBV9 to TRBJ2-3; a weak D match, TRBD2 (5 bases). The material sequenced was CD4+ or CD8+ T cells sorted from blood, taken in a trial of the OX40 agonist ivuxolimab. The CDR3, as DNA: TGTGCCAGCAGCGCACACGCGGAGGGCACAGATACGCAGTATTTT. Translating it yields CASSAHAEGTDTQYF.